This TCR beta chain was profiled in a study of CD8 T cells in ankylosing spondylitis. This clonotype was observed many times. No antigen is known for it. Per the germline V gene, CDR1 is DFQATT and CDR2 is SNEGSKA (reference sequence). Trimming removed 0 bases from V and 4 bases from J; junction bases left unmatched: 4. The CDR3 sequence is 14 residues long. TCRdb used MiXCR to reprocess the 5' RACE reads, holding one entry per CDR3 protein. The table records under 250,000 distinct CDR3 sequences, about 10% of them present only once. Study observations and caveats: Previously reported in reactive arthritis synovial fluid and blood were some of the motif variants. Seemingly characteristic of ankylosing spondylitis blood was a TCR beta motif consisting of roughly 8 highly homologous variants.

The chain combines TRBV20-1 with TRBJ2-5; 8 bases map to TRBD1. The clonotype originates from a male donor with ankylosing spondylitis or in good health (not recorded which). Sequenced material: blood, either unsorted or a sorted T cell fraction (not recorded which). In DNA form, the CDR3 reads TGCAGTGCTAGAGAAGGACAGGGAAGAGAGACCCAGTACTTC. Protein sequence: CSAREGQGRETQYF.